This T cell receptor beta chain was documented in a study of blood T cell repertoires in COVID-19. Whole-study context: Nucleic acid was either cDNA or gDNA, and it came from T cells, B-cell-depleted T cells, or PBMCs.

Ages ranged from about 18 to 89 years, with residence in more than 20 US areas. Clinical history reported by participants formed the basis on which cohorts were assigned. Original processing methods: The assay estimated nucleated cells by amplifying reference gene primers. TCRdb's table, derived via immunoSEQ multiplex PCR, lists solely in-frame clones and lacks some. V, J and clone size reflect that table, while D and trimming were determined from the DNA. This table holds a few hundred thousand clones, around 89% found once. CDR3 length: 14 amino acids. In germline, CDR1 is SGDLS, CDR2 YYNGEE. Unmatched junction bases numbered 8, after V lost 4 bases and J lost 6 bases.

This rearrangement joins TRBV9 to TRBJ2-7, with 9 bases fitting TRBD1. This TCR came from a woman between 18 and 30 years old with acute COVID-19. The specimen sequenced was PBMCs or T cells enriched from blood (not recorded which). Here the CDR3 DNA reads TGTGCCAGCAGCACGGAGGACAGGGGAGGCGAGCAGTACTTC. Residues: CASSTEDRGGEQYF.